This TCR beta chain was sequenced during a study of graft-versus-host responses after intestinal transplantation. Findings of the study overall: Detection of GvH clones occurred in recipient marrow, and some had their first appearance in ileum or blood.

In regard to this clone: Its antigen remains unknown.

Assay: immunoSEQ multiplex PCR; the TCRdb copy retains only in-frame clones and omits some. This table holds roughly 92,000 clones, approximately 90% found once. This clonotype was sampled from a human donor who was the organ donor for an intestinal transplant. Sequenced here: unstimulated CD4+ T cells sorted from spleen or lymph node cells, sampled before transplant.

CDR3 in amino acids: CASNRFPSQETQYF. The CDR3 nucleotides read TGTGCCAGCAACAGGTTCCCGAGCCAAGAGACCCAGTACTTC. The rearrangement links TRBV14 to TRBJ2-5, with D tentatively TRBD1 (5 bases). This CDR3 spans 14 amino acids. Germline loops: CDR1 SGHDN, CDR2 FVKESK. The V and J ends lost 7 bases and 1 base respectively, with 13 bases between them. Full variable domain (missing parts from reference TRBV14 and TRBJ2-5): EAGVTQFPSHSVIEKGQTVTLRCDPISGHDNLYWYRRVMGKEIKFLLHFVKESKQDESGMPNNRFLAERTGGTYSTLKVQPAELEDSGVYFCASNRFPSQETQYFGPGTRLLVL.